One sample yielded the 27 T cell receptor beta chains listed below, sequenced in a study of T cell responses to AZD1222 COVID-19 vaccine. The method was immunoSEQ multiplex PCR; TCRdb's version includes in-frame clones alone and lacks a portion of them. This sample has around 150,000 clones, with 94% found just once. The source was peripheral blood, collected on day 0 of AZD1222 vaccination. Every receptor here comes from an adult in good health.

The V call is TRBV6-5, the J call TRBJ1-5; D is unclear. V was cut by 2 bases and J by 2 bases, with 4 bases left in between. The CDR3 covers 13 residues. Germline assignment: CDR1 MNHEY and CDR2 SVGAGI. This CDR3 is CASSYRGNQPQHF. Written as DNA, the CDR3 is TGTGCCAGCAGTTACAGGGGCAATCAGCCCCAGCATTTT.

The chain links TRBV19 to TRBJ2-7; 7 bases fit TRBD2. CDR3 length: 13 residues. The J segment lost 5 bases and the V segment lost 6 bases, leaving 7 bases of the junction unmatched. CDR1 LNHDA and CDR2 SQIVND come from the germline V gene (reference sequence). This CDR3 is CASRRMGGNEQYF. As DNA, the CDR3 is TGTGCCAGTAGACGAATGGGAGGGAACGAGCAGTACTTC.

The CDR3 protein is CASSRALAETQYF. CDR3 sequence (DNA): TGTGCCAGCAGTCGCGCTCTAGCCGAGACCCAGTACTTC. This rearrangement joins TRBV27 to TRBJ2-5, with D perhaps matching TRBD2 (5 bases). The length of the CDR3 is 13 residues. V was cut by 5 bases and J by 5 bases, with 12 bases left in between. From germline, CDR1 is MNHEY and CDR2 SMNVEV (reference sequence).

The chain has TRBV20-1 and TRBJ1-2; D gene ambiguous. The V gene's germline CDR1 is DFQATT and CDR2 SNEGSKA (reference sequence). CDR3 length equals 11 residues. Trimming shortened V by 6 bases and J by 8 bases, and 13 bases separated the two germline ends. CDR3 nucleotides: TGCAGTGCCCAAGCTGGGAACGGCTACACCTTC. Translating it yields CSAQAGNGYTF.

The CDR3 nucleotides are TGTGCCTGGATAAGGCGAGGGATTAACACTGAAGCTTTCTTT. As protein: CAWIRRGINTEAFF. The rearrangement joins TRBV30 to TRBJ1-1; D is unclear. The V end was cut by 4 bases, the J end by 2 bases, with 14 bases between. The CDR3 length is 14 residues. Germline V CDR1 and CDR2: GTSNPN, SVGIG (reference sequence).

The gene calls are TRBV19 and TRBJ1-6; the match to TRBD1 covers 7 bases. The germline CDR1 and CDR2 sequences are LNHDA and SQIVND (reference sequence). The CDR3 is 14 residues long. V trimming: 4 bases; J trimming: 8 bases; junction bases outside the gene matches: 5. Written as DNA, the CDR3 is TGTGCCAGTAGTACGACAGGGAACGATTCACCCCTCCACTTT. The encoded protein is CASSTTGNDSPLHF.

The CDR3 DNA reads as TGTGCCAGCAGGACGGGACAGGCCACCATATATTTT. Its protein is CASRTGQATIYF. The J gene is TRBJ1-3, the V gene TRBV28, with TRBD1 identical over 8 bases. Germline trimming cut 6 bases from V and 9 bases from J; bases unmatched to any gene: 4. Germline CDR1 is MDHEN and CDR2 is SYDVKM. CDR3 size: 12 residues.

The gene calls are TRBV5-8 and TRBJ1-2, with D perhaps TRBD1 (6 bases). Germline V CDR1 and CDR2: SGHTS, YDEGEE. V lost 4 bases, J lost 1 base, and 14 bases lay in between. The CDR3 loop spans 15 amino acids. The CDR3 loop is CASSTRQALNYGYTF. Here the CDR3 DNA reads TGTGCCAGCAGCACCAGACAGGCCCTTAACTATGGCTACACCTTC.

This rearrangement joins TRBV10-3 to TRBJ2-7; 9 nucleotides align to TRBD1. The length of the CDR3 is 16 residues. Trimming cost V 0 bases and J 4 bases; bases outside gene matches: 7. Germline lookup yields CDR1 ENHRY and CDR2 SYGVKD. The CDR3 DNA is TGTGCCATCAGTGAGTCCGGGACAGGGACCACTTACGAGCAGTACTTC. Translation: CAISESGTGTTYEQYF.

The V gene is TRBV4-1, the J gene TRBJ2-3; 7 nucleotides line up with TRBD2. Germline CDR1 MGHRA, CDR2 YSYEKL. CDR3 length equals 15 residues. J gave up 6 bases and V 5 bases, and 11 bases lay outside the gene matches. The CDR3 loop reads CASSVLAAPRDTQYF. DNA of the CDR3: TGCGCCAGCAGCGTGCTAGCGGCACCTCGGGATACGCAGTATTTT.

This clone was seen only once. Other nucleotide sequences from this sample produce the same CDR3. CDR3 DNA sequence: TGTGCCAGCAGTAGGGGCGGGGGGAATCAGCCCCAGCATTTT. Translating gives CASSRGGGNQPQHF. The chain employs TRBV27 and TRBJ1-5; possible D gene TRBD1, 5 bases. Germline V gives CDR1 MNHEY, CDR2 SMNVEV (reference sequence). The CDR3 covers 14 residues. Trimming cost V 5 bases and J 4 bases, with 12 bases left between them.

The chain uses TRBV18 and TRBJ2-2; tentative D call: TRBD2 (5 bases). The germline V and J ends were trimmed by 6 bases and 4 bases, with 18 bases remaining between them. CDR3 size: 16 residues. CDR1 is KGHSH and CDR2 is LQKENI in the germline V gene. The DNA for the CDR3 is TGTGCCAGCTCTCCCTGGAAGGGAGCGAGCACCGGGGAGCTGTTTTTT. It is translated as CASSPWKGASTGELFF.

The J gene is TRBJ2-2, the V gene TRBV27, with a weak D call TRBD1 (5 bases). The CDR3 contains 17 residues. The V gene lost 4 bases and the J gene lost 6 bases, with 21 bases spanning the gap. Germline-derived CDR1 and CDR2 are MNHEY and SMNVEV (reference sequence). The CDR3 loop reads CASSWGLKSTKAGELFF. The DNA of the CDR3 is TGTGCCAGCAGTTGGGGCCTTAAATCCACAAAGGCCGGGGAGCTGTTTTTT.

J is TRBJ1-1 and V is TRBV6-6; D uncertain. The ends were cut back, 2 bases at V and 1 base at J, with 14 bases in the middle. Germline lookup yields CDR1 MNHNY and CDR2 SVGAGI (reference sequence). The CDR3 totals 16 residues. CDR3 region: CASSYPLSLQNTEAFF. CDR3 sequence (DNA): TGTGCCAGCAGTTACCCTTTATCGTTACAGAACACTGAAGCTTTCTTT.

The chain carries TRBV5-1 and TRBJ1-3, with 8 bases fitting TRBD1. Germline V gives CDR1 SGHRS, CDR2 YFSETQ. The CDR3 runs to 17 residues. Trimming took 4 bases from V and 2 from J; bases not matched to a gene: 11. CDR3 in amino acids: CASSIQGQGAAGNTIYF. In DNA form, the CDR3 reads TGCGCCAGCAGCATCCAGGGGCAGGGGGCTGCTGGAAACACCATATATTTT.

The V call is TRBV7-8, the J call TRBJ1-5; unclear D gene. In germline, CDR1 is SGHVS, CDR2 FQNEAQ. Trimming left V 4 bases short and J 6 bases short, with 22 bases between. This CDR3 has 17 residues. The CDR3 DNA reads as TGTGCCAGCAGCTCTTACCCCCTTCGGCAGCTCGGTCAGCCCCAGCATTTT. Its translation: CASSSYPLRQLGQPQHF.

This clone appeared a few times. The gene calls are TRBV3-1 (or the pseudogene TRBV3-2) and TRBJ2-1, with 9 bases that match TRBD1. The junction had 5 bases not matched to a gene; V was cut back by 6 bases and J by 8 bases. Looked up from germline, CDR1 is LGHDT and CDR2 is YNNKEL (reference sequence). The CDR3 contains 13 residues. The CDR3 bases are TGTGCCAGCAGTCGGACAGGGGTCGATGAGCAGTTCTTC. The encoded protein is CASSRTGVDEQFF.

The chain is built from TRBV10-1 and TRBJ1-1; 12 positions match TRBD1. The germline gives CDR1 WNHNN, CDR2 SYGVQD (reference sequence). J lost 7 bases, V lost 6 bases, and 9 bases had no gene match. This CDR3 region has 15 residues. The chain's CDR3 is CASRGKGQGADEAFF. In DNA form, the CDR3 reads TGCGCCAGCAGGGGAAAGGGACAGGGGGCTGATGAAGCTTTCTTT.

This clone was picked up one time. The chain joins TRBV29-1 to TRBJ2-1, with D perhaps matching TRBD2 (6 bases). CDR3 length: 12 amino acids. Germline CDR1 is SQVTM and CDR2 is ANQGSEA. The V end lost 7 bases, the J end lost 9 bases, and 16 bases lay between the germline ends. The CDR3 DNA sequence: TGCAGCGGCAGGAGGGGAGGCAGTGAGCAGTTCTTC. Translation: CSGRRGGSEQFF.

This chain uses TRBV7-9 with TRBJ2-7; D not resolved. CDR1 is SEHNR, CDR2 FQNEAQ, per germline (reference sequence). The CDR3 totals 13 residues. V gave up 1 base and J gave up 3 bases, with 7 bases separating them. For the CDR3, the DNA is TGTGCCAGCAGCTTAGAGGTACTCTACGAGCAGTACTTC. It codes for CASSLEVLYEQYF. Full variable domain (outside the CDR3, taken from reference TRBV7-9 and TRBJ2-7): DTGVSQNPRHKITKRGQNVTFRCDPISEHNRLYWYRQTLGQGPEFLTYFQNEAQLEKSRLLSDRFSAERPKGSFSTLEIQRTEQGDSAMYLCASSLEVLYEQYFGPGTRLTVT.

The gene calls are TRBV6-5 and TRBJ1-2, with a weak D call TRBD1 (6 bases). With 6 bases removed from V and 3 bases from J, the gap between germline ends came to 11 bases. The CDR3 consists of 13 residues. Germline V gene data show CDR1 as MNHEY and CDR2 as SVGAGI. DNA of the CDR3: TGTGCCAGCAGCACGACAGGTTACTATGGCTACACCTTC. It encodes CASSTTGYYGYTF.

V and J are TRBV19 and TRBJ1-4, with a weak D call TRBD1 (6 bases). Germline values: CDR1 LNHDA, CDR2 SQIVND (reference sequence). The CDR3 contains 14 residues. Deletions cut 10 bases from V and 7 bases from J, with 19 bases between. The CDR3 nucleotides are TGTGCCACCCAGTGGGGGGCAGGGATTGAAAAACTGTTTTTT. This sequence encodes CATQWGAGIEKLFF.

The genes are TRBV7-2 and TRBJ2-7; D unresolved. The germline V and J ends were trimmed by 5 bases and 2 bases, with 4 bases remaining between them. CDR3 length: 11 residues. Germline lookup yields CDR1 SGHTA and CDR2 FQGNSA. CDR3 coding DNA: TGTGCCAGCAGCAGCACCTACGAGCAGTACTTC. This sequence encodes CASSSTYEQYF. Based on the CDR3 plus reference TRBV7-2 and TRBJ2-7, the full variable domain is GAGVSQSPSNKVTEKGKDVELRCDPISGHTALYWYRQSLGQGLEFLIYFQGNSAPDKSGLPSDRFSAERTGGSVSTLTIQRTQQEDSAVYLCASSSTYEQYFGPGTRLTVT.

CDR3 in DNA: TGTGCCAGCAGGTCCCTCCCGGGACAGGGTCAGCCCCAGCATTTT. Protein sequence: CASRSLPGQGQPQHF. J is TRBJ1-5 and V is TRBV2; 9 bases are shared with TRBD1. V lost 6 bases, J lost 6 bases, and 9 bases stayed unmatched. The V gene's germline CDR1 is SNHLY and CDR2 FYNNEI. This CDR3 spans 15 amino acids.

This clone was seen just once. This sequence joins TRBV6-5 and TRBJ1-2; D unresolved. Trimming removed 0 bases from V and 7 bases from J, with 12 bases in between. Germline CDR1 and CDR2: MNHEY and SVGAGI. This CDR3 has 14 residues. DNA for the CDR3: TGTGCCAGCAGTTACTCGATATCGCCGGGTGGCTACACCTTC. This encodes CASSYSISPGGYTF.

The V and J genes are TRBV27 and TRBJ2-7, with D perhaps matching TRBD1 (5 bases). Germline V gene lookup returns CDR1 MNHEY and CDR2 SMNVEV (reference sequence). V was shortened by 5 bases and J by 6 bases, with 17 bases between the two germline ends. This CDR3 has 14 amino acids. The CDR3 region has the DNA TGTGCCAGCAGTAAGGGGTCCTATTCCACCGAGCAGTACTTC. It codes for CASSKGSYSTEQYF.

The chain uses TRBV6-5 and TRBJ1-2; tentative D call: TRBD1 (6 bases). This CDR3 region has 11 residues. Trimming stripped 6 bases from V and 13 bases from J, with 15 bases between. Germline CDR1 and CDR2: MNHEY and SVGAGI. The CDR3 here is CASSTGRWCTF. CDR3 nucleotide sequence: TGTGCCAGCAGCACAGGGAGGTGGTGCACCTTC.